The 27 T cell receptor beta chains listed next were all sequenced from one sample in a study of cytomegalovirus exposure and HLA in healthy donors. Vbeta (60) and Jbeta (13) primers were used in the PCR. Generated by immunoSEQ multiplex PCR, the TCRdb table keeps only in-frame clones and is missing some. The sample includes 250,000 or so clones, around nine tenths of them seen just once. Material: PBMCs. Receptors were obtained from a girl aged 2 to 9 in good health and CMV-seronegative.

The chain combines TRBV2 with TRBJ1-2; no clear D. This CDR3 is built from 14 residues. The V and J ends lost 6 bases and 4 bases respectively, with 15 bases between them. The germline gives CDR1 SNHLY, CDR2 FYNNEI. CDR3 DNA sequence: TGTGCCAGCAGAGGCGAAGGTCTAGGCTATGGCTACACCTTC. Translating gives CASRGEGLGYGYTF.

This chain joins TRBV5-4 and TRBJ2-7, with D possibly TRBD2 on 6 matching bases. The V end lost 1 base, the J end lost 2 bases, and 13 bases lay between the germline ends. CDR3 length equals 15 residues. The germline gives CDR1 SGHNT, CDR2 YYREEE (reference sequence). CDR3 region: CASSLSGVKTYEQYF. The CDR3 coding sequence is TGTGCCAGCAGCTTGTCGGGGGTCAAGACCTACGAGCAGTACTTC. The entire variable domain, with the rest obtained from reference TRBV5-4 and TRBJ2-7, is as follows: ETGVTQSPTHLIKTRGQQVTLRCSSQSGHNTVSWYQQALGQGPQFIFQYYREEENGRGNFPPRFSGLQFPNYSSELNVNALELDDSALYLCASSLSGVKTYEQYFGPGTRLTVT.

This chain connects TRBV5-1 to TRBJ2-7; D unclear. The CDR3 covers 14 residues. CDR1 and CDR2 from the germline V gene are SGHRS and YFSETQ. The V and J ends lost 1 base and 0 bases respectively, with 8 bases between them. The CDR3 protein is CASSLTVTSYEQYF. In DNA, the CDR3 is TGCGCCAGCAGCTTGACGGTCACCTCCTACGAGCAGTACTTC.

This chain uses TRBV4-1 with TRBJ2-7; TRBD2 might be the D (5 bases). This CDR3 spans 16 amino acids. The germline V and J ends were trimmed by 0 bases and 4 bases, with 16 bases remaining between them. Germline CDR1 MGHRA, CDR2 YSYEKL. CDR3 sequence (DNA): TGCGCCAGCAGCCAAGAGGGCAGCGGAGGATCATACGAGCAGTACTTC. Translating it yields CASSQEGSGGSYEQYF.

This sequence joins TRBV29-1 and TRBJ2-3, with D possibly TRBD2 on 6 matching bases. Germline V gene lookup returns CDR1 SQVTM and CDR2 ANQGSEA. This CDR3 has 12 amino acids. V was trimmed by 6 bases and J by 5 bases, leaving 12 bases between them. The CDR3 sequence is CSVGGVGDTQYF. For the CDR3, the DNA is TGCAGCGTGGGGGGAGTCGGAGATACGCAGTATTTT.

The V gene is TRBV5-4, the J gene TRBJ2-1, with 7 bases aligning to TRBD2. This CDR3 has 13 amino acids. J gave up 4 bases and V 4 bases, and 2 bases lay outside the gene matches. CDR1 SGHNT and CDR2 YYREEE come from the germline V gene (reference sequence). This chain's CDR3 is CASSLADYNEQFF. DNA for the CDR3: TGTGCCAGCAGCCTAGCGGATTACAATGAGCAGTTCTTC.

The chain uses TRBV5-6 and TRBJ1-1; D is perhaps TRBD1 (5 bases). The V gene lost 4 bases and the J gene lost 10 bases, with 11 bases spanning the gap. Per the germline V gene, CDR1 is SGHDT and CDR2 is YYEEEE. The CDR3 is 11 residues long. The CDR3 protein is CASSHGTLAFF. The CDR3 nucleotides read TGTGCCAGCAGCCACGGGACTCTAGCTTTCTTT.

The sample holds one count of this clone. The V call is TRBV9, the J call TRBJ2-1; D ambiguous. Trimming pared 2 bases from V and 10 bases from J, leaving 10 bases between. The CDR3 has 12 amino acids. CDR1 SGDLS and CDR2 YYNGEE come from the germline V gene. CDR3 nucleotides: TGTGCCAGCAGCGTCCTGGGTAGCGAGCAGTTCTTC. It encodes CASSVLGSEQFF. Together with reference TRBV9 and TRBJ2-1, the CDR3 gives the full variable domain: DSGVTQTPKHLITATGQRVTLRCSPRSGDLSVYWYQQSLDQGLQFLIQYYNGEERAKGNILERFSAQQFPDLHSELNLSSLELGDSALYFCASSVLGSEQFFGPGTRLTVL.

As concerns this clone: Other DNA sequences of this sample code for an identical CDR3. The chain recombines TRBV28 with TRBJ1-4, with TRBD1 as a possible D gene (5 bases). The CDR3 runs to 15 residues. V was pared by 1 base and J by 5 bases, with 11 bases between. Germline V gives CDR1 MDHEN, CDR2 SYDVKM. The CDR3 DNA follows: TGTGCCAGCAGTTTATTTTACAGGCCAAATGAAAAACTGTTTTTT. Its translation is CASSLFYRPNEKLFF.

The rearrangement joins TRBV7-2 to TRBJ2-1, with TRBD1 identical over 7 bases. The CDR3 contains 14 residues. CDR1 is SGHTA and CDR2 is FQGNSA in the germline V gene. The V and J ends lost 5 bases and 8 bases, in that order; junction bases with no gene match: 9. The CDR3 nucleotides are TGTGCCAGCAGCCCCAGGACAGGTTTACATGAGCAGTTCTTC. This codes for CASSPRTGLHEQFF.

This chain uses TRBV6-5 with TRBJ1-5; no reliable D call. This CDR3 spans 15 amino acids. CDR1 is MNHEY, CDR2 SVGAGI, per germline. The V end was cut by 7 bases, the J end by 0 bases, with 13 bases between. The CDR3: CASKPGVHSNQPQHF. The CDR3 bases are TGTGCCAGCAAACCCGGGGTGCATAGCAATCAGCCCCAGCATTTT.

The chain uses TRBV6-5 and TRBJ1-4; 7 nucleotides align to TRBD1. Trimming removed 0 bases from V and 6 bases from J; junction bases left unmatched: 7. The CDR3 is made up of 16 amino acids. Germline CDR1 MNHEY, CDR2 SVGAGI. The CDR3 protein is CASSYSWTGIYEKLFF. CDR3 coding DNA: TGTGCCAGCAGTTACTCTTGGACAGGAATCTATGAAAAACTGTTTTTT.

This clone was seen a handful of times. The V call is TRBV6-1, the J call TRBJ1-1, with 7 bases identical to TRBD1. Germline CDR1 MNHNS, CDR2 SASEGT. V was pared by 6 bases and J by 2 bases, with 9 bases of the junction left unmatched. The CDR3 length is 15 residues. The CDR3 DNA is TGTGCCAGCAGGACCGAACAGGGGATCAACACTGAAGCTTTCTTT. This encodes CASRTEQGINTEAFF.

V gene TRBV30 combines with J gene TRBJ1-2, with D possibly being TRBD1 (6 bases). There are 14 residues in the CDR3. Germline V gene data show CDR1 as GTSNPN and CDR2 as SVGIG (reference sequence). V lost 3 bases and J 2 bases, leaving 13 bases between the germline ends. Written as DNA, the CDR3 is TGTGCCTGGAGCTTGGACAGCTCCAACTATGGCTACACCTTC. Residues: CAWSLDSSNYGYTF.

The chain recombines TRBV6-1 with TRBJ2-5; TRBD2 aligns across 9 bases. Germline lookup yields CDR1 MNHNS and CDR2 SASEGT. The CDR3 loop spans 15 amino acids. V was pared by 7 bases and J by 5 bases, with 11 bases of the junction left unmatched. CDR3 DNA: TGTGCCAGCAAGGGTGGCGGGGGGGCAGGGGAGACCCAGTACTTC. Translated: CASKGGGGAGETQYF.

This chain connects TRBV14 to TRBJ2-6; D is ambiguous. Trimming left V 4 bases short and J 0 bases short, with 4 bases between. The CDR3 sequence is 14 residues long. CDR1 is SGHDN and CDR2 is FVKESK in the germline V gene. CDR3 in DNA: TGTGCCAGCAGCCGCTACTCTGGGGCCAACGTCCTGACTTTC. Encoded protein: CASSRYSGANVLTF.

V gene TRBV5-1 combines with J gene TRBJ2-3, with D possibly TRBD2 on 5 matching bases. From germline, CDR1 is SGHRS and CDR2 YFSETQ. V gave up 4 bases and J gave up 4 bases, with 16 bases separating them. CDR3 length: 15 residues. The CDR3 loop reads CASSQRGSAPDTQYF. CDR3 DNA: TGCGCCAGCAGCCAACGGGGTAGCGCCCCAGATACGCAGTATTTT.

The V call is TRBV5-1, the J call TRBJ2-7; TRBD2 matches at 14 bases. From germline, CDR1 is SGHRS and CDR2 YFSETQ. With 4 bases clipped from V and 3 bases from J, the junction kept 6 bases outside the gene matches. The CDR3 has 16 amino acids. The CDR3 nucleotides are TGCGCCAGCAGCCCCTGGGGGACTAGCGGGAGCTACGAGCAGTACTTC. Residues: CASSPWGTSGSYEQYF.

This chain joins TRBV6-5 and TRBJ2-5, with 7 bases lining up with TRBD2. V dropped 2 bases and J dropped 9; count of bases not matched to a gene: 3. This CDR3 contains 12 residues. Per the germline V gene, CDR1 is MNHEY and CDR2 is SVGAGI. For the CDR3, the DNA is TGTGCCAGCAGTTACCCGGGAGGAGCCCAGTACTTC. It is translated as CASSYPGGAQYF.

This rearrangement joins TRBV11-3 to TRBJ2-7; D is ambiguous. The CDR3 is 11 amino acids. The germline V gene encodes CDR1 SGHNT and CDR2 YENEEA. V was pared by 4 bases and J by 2 bases, with 3 bases between. The CDR3 sequence is CASSSPYEQYF. The CDR3 DNA reads as TGTGCCAGCAGCTCTCCCTACGAGCAGTACTTC.

V and J are TRBV30 and TRBJ1-1; TRBD1 might be the D (6 bases). V was cut by 5 bases and J by 3 bases, with 16 bases left in between. The CDR3 runs 14 residues. Germline assignment: CDR1 GTSNPN and CDR2 SVGIG (reference sequence). The CDR3 region is CAWQSQGPYTEAFF. The CDR3 DNA reads TGTGCCTGGCAAAGTCAGGGGCCGTACACTGAAGCTTTCTTT.

The V gene is TRBV11-2, the J gene TRBJ1-2; D possibly corresponds to TRBD1 (6 bases). Trimming removed 5 bases at V and 6 bases at J, with 19 bases between. Germline CDR1 reads SGHAT; CDR2 reads FQNNGV. The CDR3 is 15 residues long. CDR3 in amino acids: CASSPRTVFTNGYTF. The DNA of the CDR3 is TGTGCCAGCAGCCCTAGGACAGTTTTCACGAATGGCTACACCTTC. The whole variable domain, filled in from reference TRBV11-2 and TRBJ1-2, reads EAGVAQSPRYKIIEKRQSVAFWCNPISGHATLYWYQQILGQGPKLLIQFQNNGVVDDSQLPKDRFSAERLKGVDSTLKIQPAKLEDSAVYLCASSPRTVFTNGYTFGSGTRLTVV.

The rearrangement links TRBV7-6 to TRBJ2-5; 9 bases are a match to TRBD2. V trimming: 8 bases; J trimming: 0 bases; junction bases outside the gene matches: 13. The CDR3 covers 17 residues. CDR1 is SGHVS and CDR2 is FNYEAQ in the germline V gene. As DNA, the CDR3 is TGTGCCAGCGGGTCCCTCGCGGGGGGGAAGTACCAAGAGACCCAGTACTTC. Amino acids: CASGSLAGGKYQETQYF.

V usage is TRBV10-2 and J usage is TRBJ1-2, with 9 positions matching TRBD1. J lost 7 bases, V lost 7 bases, and 7 bases had no gene match. Per germline, CDR1 WSHSY and CDR2 SAAADI. This CDR3 has 13 residues. The CDR3 bases are TGCGCCAGCATGGTCGGGACAGGGTTTGGCTACACCTTC. It is translated as CASMVGTGFGYTF.

This chain joins TRBV6-1 and TRBJ2-7; maybe TRBD1 (6 bases). CDR3 size: 13 residues. Deletions cut 6 bases from V and 2 bases from J, with 11 bases between. Germline V gene sequence: CDR1 MNHNS, CDR2 SASEGT. CDR3 protein: CASRRDTAYEQYF. The CDR3 nucleotides are TGTGCCAGCAGGAGGGACACTGCCTACGAGCAGTACTTC.

This clone was recorded only once. The CDR3 region is CATAAGGPTDTQYF. The CDR3 DNA follows: TGTGCCACTGCAGCGGGAGGGCCGACAGATACGCAGTATTTT. This chain uses TRBV19 with TRBJ2-3; 10 positions agree with TRBD2. Trimming removed 10 bases from V and 3 bases from J; junction bases left unmatched: 7. Per the germline V gene, CDR1 is LNHDA and CDR2 is SQIVND (reference sequence). The CDR3 runs to 14 residues.

V is TRBV5-4 and J is TRBJ2-1; possible D gene TRBD1, 6 bases. The ends were cut back, 0 bases at V and 3 bases at J, with 10 bases in the middle. This CDR3 is 15 amino acids long. Germline lookup yields CDR1 SGHNT and CDR2 YYREEE (reference sequence). The CDR3 here is CASSLGQANYNEQFF. The CDR3 region has the DNA TGTGCCAGCAGCTTGGGACAGGCGAACTACAATGAGCAGTTCTTC. Drawing the rest from reference TRBV5-4 and TRBJ2-1, the complete variable domain is ETGVTQSPTHLIKTRGQQVTLRCSSQSGHNTVSWYQQALGQGPQFIFQYYREEENGRGNFPPRFSGLQFPNYSSELNVNALELDDSALYLCASSLGQANYNEQFFGPGTRLTVL.